The present TCR beta chain was sequenced within a study of T cell repertoires in cytomegalovirus infection. From germline, CDR1 is SGHRS and CDR2 YFSETQ. The germline V and J ends were trimmed by 1 base and 0 bases, with 10 bases remaining between them. The length of the CDR3 is 16 residues. TCRdb re-derived calls from the reads in MiXCR, one entry per CDR3 protein. The sample has roughly 170,000 distinct CDR3 sequences; roughly 21% are singletons. This clonotype was detected a few times. Antigen: not known. The gene calls are TRBV5-1 and TRBJ1-4; no clear D gene. The TCR originated in a human donor in good health (CMV status not recorded). Some clones in this sample may be carry-over from other donors' samples. The specimen comprised CD8+ T cells from cultured PBMCs, sampled from culture after CMV antigen stimulation. CDR3 DNA sequence: TGCGCCAGCAGCTTGAACTTAGCGACAACTAATGAAAAACTGTTTTTT. It encodes CASSLNLATTNEKLFF. Supplemented by reference TRBV5-1 and TRBJ1-4, the full variable domain reads KAGVTQTPRYLIKTRGQQVTLSCSPISGHRSVSWYQQTPGQGLQFLFEYFSETQRNKGNFPGRFSGRQFSNSRSEMNVSTLELGDSALYLCASSLNLATTNEKLFFGSGTQLSVL.